One sample yielded the 10 T cell receptor beta chains listed below, sequenced in a study of T cell responses to AZD1222 COVID-19 vaccine. The table came from immunoSEQ multiplex PCR; TCRdb's copy has only in-frame clones and leaves some out. The table includes under 150,000 clones, 85% to 95% detected once. Sequencing used peripheral blood, obtained on day 0 of AZD1222 vaccination. The receptor source for this set is an adult in good health.

The chain links TRBV9 to TRBJ2-3, with TRBD2 matching over 14 bases. Germline assignment: CDR1 SGDLS and CDR2 YYNGEE. The CDR3 contains 19 residues. J was trimmed by 0 bases and V by 4 bases; bases with no gene match: 10. Here the CDR3 reads CASSTRTSGRFTSTDTQYF. The CDR3, as DNA: TGTGCCAGCAGCACCAGGACTAGCGGGAGGTTCACTAGCACAGATACGCAGTATTTT.

The chain joins TRBV6-6 to TRBJ2-1; no reliable D call. The CDR3 is 15 residues long. Looked up from germline, CDR1 is MNHNY and CDR2 is SVGAGI (reference sequence). V lost 2 bases and J lost 8, with 16 bases in between. The DNA of the CDR3 is TGTGCCAGCAGTTACAGTCAGGCTCCCGTGGATGAGCAGTTCTTC. As protein: CASSYSQAPVDEQFF.

The rearrangement links TRBV6-5 to TRBJ1-1; tentatively, D is TRBD1 (6 bases). The germline gives CDR1 MNHEY, CDR2 SVGAGI. The CDR3 loop spans 14 amino acids. Trimming left V 0 bases short and J 4 bases short, with 9 bases between. CDR3 DNA: TGTGCCAGCAGTTACTCGGGGGCTAGCACTGAAGCTTTCTTT. Translating gives CASSYSGASTEAFF.

The genes are TRBV7-2 and TRBJ2-7; 15 nucleotides align to TRBD2. Unmatched junction bases numbered 13, after V lost 5 bases and J lost 2 bases. Germline CDR1 SGHTA, CDR2 FQGNSA. The CDR3 loop spans 19 amino acids. The CDR3 region has the DNA TGTGCCAGCAGCCTAAGAGGGACTAGCGGGGGGCCCGTTCCCTACGAGCAGTACTTC. Its translation is CASSLRGTSGGPVPYEQYF.

The chain combines TRBV2 with TRBJ1-2; no clear D gene. With 5 bases removed from V and 0 bases from J, the gap between germline ends came to 10 bases. The germline CDR1 and CDR2 sequences are SNHLY and FYNNEI. The CDR3 length is 14 residues. The CDR3 nucleotides read TGTGCCAGCAGTTGGTTGAAAACTAACTATGGCTACACCTTC. Protein sequence: CASSWLKTNYGYTF.

The sample holds one count of this clone. This chain uses TRBV11-2 with TRBJ2-7; D gene uncertain. The V and J ends lost 3 bases and 4 bases respectively, with 7 bases between them. Per germline, CDR1 SGHAT and CDR2 FQNNGV. The CDR3 extends over 12 amino acids. For the CDR3, the DNA is TGTGCCAGCAGCTTGGAAGTATACGAGCAGTACTTC. Translated: CASSLEVYEQYF.

This chain connects TRBV12-3 or TRBV12-4 to TRBJ1-1; 7 nucleotides align to TRBD1. The CDR3 spans 12 residues. Trimming took 6 bases from V and 8 from J; bases not matched to a gene: 6. Here the CDR3 DNA reads TGTGCCAGCAGGCTAGGGACAGACGAAGCTTTCTTT. Protein sequence: CASRLGTDEAFF.

The chain couples TRBV28 to TRBJ2-7; 7 bases are a match to TRBD1. Germline CDR1 and CDR2: MDHEN and SYDVKM. The CDR3 is 12 residues long. V dropped 6 bases and J dropped 4; count of bases not matched to a gene: 3. The CDR3 reads CASRTGWYEQYF. In nucleotides, the CDR3 is TGTGCCAGCAGGACAGGGTGGTACGAGCAGTACTTC.

This sequence joins TRBV10-2 and TRBJ1-5; 10 nucleotides line up with TRBD1. V lost 8 bases and J lost 2; bases outside the gene matches: 3. Germline V CDR1 and CDR2: WSHSY, SAAADI. The CDR3 totals 14 residues. The CDR3 DNA follows: TGCGCCAGCTCCGGGACAGGGGGCAATCAGCCCCAGCATTTT. Translating it yields CASSGTGGNQPQHF.

The chain's CDR3 is CASSEAGQGAEYEQYF. CDR3 DNA: TGTGCCAGCAGTGAGGCGGGACAGGGTGCAGAGTACGAGCAGTACTTC. The chain recombines TRBV2 with TRBJ2-7, with TRBD1 identical over 9 bases. Germline-derived CDR1 and CDR2 are SNHLY and FYNNEI. The CDR3 is 16 amino acids. Trimming at V came to 3 bases and at J to 4 bases, leaving 10 bases not matched to a gene.